This TCR beta chain was profiled in a study of T cells in Graves' hyperthyroidism and ophthalmopathy. Study-wide findings and caveats: Researchers report that a 13 V-J model separated ophthalmopathy from stable hyperthyroidism. In blood, most of the thyroid clonotypes expanded above 0.001 were also present.

On this clonotype: Antigen specificity is unknown.

Trimming took 8 bases from V and 5 from J; bases not matched to a gene: 23. CDR3 length equals 19 residues. CDR1 SNHLY and CDR2 FYNNEI come from the germline V gene. From RNA transcripts, TCR beta CDR3 regions were amplified. The TCR CDR3 was amplified in a first-round RT-PCR using the HTBI primer set. TCRdb re-called the multiplex PCR reads through MiXCR, storing one row per CDR3 protein. The sample has over 700,000 distinct CDR3 sequences, 35% to 40% seen once. The clonotype originates from a man younger than 35 with Graves' hyperthyroidism. The V and J genes are TRBV2 and TRBJ2-5; 10 positions match TRBD1. The sequenced sample consisted of blood. The CDR3 loop is CASSPSQGSEDRGLETQYF. Here the CDR3 DNA reads TGTGCCAGCTCCCCGTCCCAGGGTAGTGAAGACAGGGGGCTCGAGACCCAGTACTTC.